The 15 T cell receptor beta chains below come from one sample, sequenced in a study of regulatory T cells in long-lasting Graves disease. Specified time point: newly diagnosed GD, antithyroid drugs for less than 3 months. The TCR library was made from RNA extracted from PBMCs. CDR3-region Arm-PCR and iRepertoire HTBI primers produced the TCR beta libraries. TCRdb reprocessed the multiplex PCR reads via MiXCR and lists one record per CDR3 protein. The sample has 350,000 to 450,000 distinct CDR3 sequences; about 15% are singletons. These data were also filed under a second study, of T cells in Graves' hyperthyroidism and ophthalmopathy.

Sequencing was performed on peripheral blood mononuclear cells (PBMCs), taken at new diagnosis, from a patient treated with antithyroid drugs. The source is a woman in her thirties or forties with Graves disease.

The table lists this clonotype with many counts. The chain carries TRBV11-2 and TRBJ2-1, with D unclear. The length of the CDR3 is 14 residues. Germline V gives CDR1 SGHAT, CDR2 FQNNGV. V was cut by 0 bases and J by 7 bases, with 10 bases left in between. As DNA, the CDR3 is TGTGCCAGCAGCTTAGACCCCAGCGCGAATGAGCAGTTCTTC. It encodes CASSLDPSANEQFF. The full variable domain, its missing parts supplied by reference TRBV11-2 and TRBJ2-1, is EAGVAQSPRYKIIEKRQSVAFWCNPISGHATLYWYQQILGQGPKLLIQFQNNGVVDDSQLPKDRFSAERLKGVDSTLKIQPAKLEDSAVYLCASSLDPSANEQFFGPGTRLTVL.

In its sample, this clonotype was seen a few times. In DNA, the CDR3 is TGTGCCAGCAGCGGCGGACTAGCGGAAGAGCAGTTCTTC. The encoded protein is CASSGGLAEEQFF. J is TRBJ2-1 and V is TRBV5-6, with 10 bases that match TRBD2. The CDR3 has 13 amino acids. Germline CDR1 reads SGHDT; CDR2 reads YYEEEE. J gave up 10 bases and V 4 bases, and 5 bases lay outside the gene matches.

V is TRBV6-2 or TRBV6-3 and J is TRBJ2-3; D is perhaps TRBD2 (5 bases). V was shortened by 7 bases and J by 6 bases, with 17 bases between the two germline ends. The CDR3 consists of 14 residues. Per the germline V gene, CDR1 is MNHEY and CDR2 is SVGEGT. CDR3 residues: CASTNGGFSDTQYF. The CDR3 DNA sequence: TGTGCCAGCACCAATGGCGGGTTTTCCGATACGCAGTATTTT.

The CDR3 nucleotides read TGTGCCAGTAGTGTACCCTGGGGACAGGGAGGAGCGGGAACCACAGATACGCAGTATTTT. Its translation is CASSVPWGQGGAGTTDTQYF. The chain uses TRBV19 and TRBJ2-3; 9 bases are shared with TRBD1. CDR3 size: 20 residues. V lost 5 bases and J lost 2; bases outside the gene matches: 20. Germline CDR1 LNHDA, CDR2 SQIVND (reference sequence).

This clonotype was detected ten times or more. The chain joins TRBV30 to TRBJ1-3; D ambiguous. Trimming stripped 4 bases from V and 4 bases from J, with 11 bases between. The CDR3 runs 13 residues. Germline lookup yields CDR1 GTSNPN and CDR2 SVGIG (reference sequence). CDR3 in DNA: TGTGCCTGGATCCCCAAAGCGGGAAACACCATATATTTT. Protein: CAWIPKAGNTIYF.

In its sample, this clonotype was seen a few times. A much larger clone differs from this one at a single base, so this may be a read error. The J gene is TRBJ2-3, the V gene TRBV2, with D maybe TRBD2 (5 bases). The CDR3 is made up of 12 amino acids. Germline CDR1 and CDR2: SNHLY and FYNNEI. CDR3: CGSSEELAEQYF. CDR3 in DNA: TGTGGCAGCAGTGAAGAGCTAGCAGAGCAGTATTTT. Supplemented by reference TRBV2 and TRBJ2-3, the full variable domain reads EPEVTQTPSHQVTQMGQEVILRCVPISNHLYFYWYRQILGQKVEFLVSFYNNEISEKSEIFDDQFSVERPDGSNFTLKIRSTKLEDSAMYFCGSSEELAEQYFGPGTRLTVL.

The rearrangement joins TRBV6-1 to TRBJ2-7, with D perhaps being TRBD1 or TRBD2 (6 bases each). The V end was cut by 7 bases, the J end by 1 base, with 14 bases between. The CDR3 is 14 residues long. Germline V gene data show CDR1 as MNHNS and CDR2 as SASEGT. The CDR3: CASTPQGLSYEQYF. The CDR3 DNA reads TGTGCCAGCACCCCACAGGGACTTTCCTACGAGCAGTACTTC.

In its sample, this clonotype was seen a few times. CDR3 in amino acids: CASSQLDGEGTQYF. The CDR3 nucleotides are TGTGCCAGCAGCCAACTCGATGGGGAGGGGACCCAGTACTTC. V is TRBV4-2 and J is TRBJ2-5; TRBD2 agrees at 7 bases. CDR1 and CDR2 from the germline V gene are LGHNA and YNFKEQ. The ends lost 2 bases at V and 7 bases at J; junction bases unmatched: 7. The CDR3 covers 14 residues.

The chain is built from TRBV15 and TRBJ2-7; 13 bases are shared with TRBD2. In germline, CDR1 is LNHNV, CDR2 YYDKDF (reference sequence). After removal of 1 base from V and 7 bases from J, the junction contained 16 bases not matched to a gene. The CDR3 contains 19 residues. The CDR3 DNA reads as TGTGCCACCAGCAGAGTTCGGCAGGCCCGACTAGCGGGAGGATATGAGCAGTACTTC. Encoded protein: CATSRVRQARLAGGYEQYF.

This clonotype was seen repeatedly, ten times or more. This chain joins TRBV20-1 and TRBJ2-1, with TRBD2 matching over 8 bases. This CDR3 has 13 residues. J lost 0 bases, V lost 6 bases, and 1 base had no gene match. Germline CDR1 is DFQATT and CDR2 is SNEGSKA (reference sequence). The CDR3 sequence: CSAGRASYNEQFF. In nucleotides, the CDR3 is TGCAGTGCCGGGAGGGCCTCCTACAATGAGCAGTTCTTC.

This chain links TRBV30 with TRBJ2-1; the match to TRBD2 covers 10 bases. The CDR3 is 17 amino acids. Germline lookup yields CDR1 GTSNPN and CDR2 SVGIG (reference sequence). The V gene end was trimmed by 2 bases and the J gene end by 2 bases; junction bases not matched to a gene: 9. The CDR3 protein is CAWSILWTSGTYNEQFF. CDR3 nucleotides: TGTGCCTGGAGTATTCTTTGGACTAGCGGAACCTACAATGAGCAGTTCTTC.

There are a few counts of this clonotype. V is TRBV4-1 and J is TRBJ2-7; 8 bases map to TRBD1. This CDR3 has 15 residues. Germline loops: CDR1 MGHRA, CDR2 YSYEKL. The V gene end was trimmed by 3 bases and the J gene end by 2 bases; junction bases not matched to a gene: 6. The CDR3 loop is CASSHGEQGAYEQYF. The CDR3 DNA is TGCGCCAGCAGCCATGGAGAACAGGGGGCCTACGAGCAGTACTTC.

Many counts were recorded for this clonotype. V is TRBV4-3 and J is TRBJ2-5, with 9 bases lining up with TRBD2. V lost 0 bases, J lost 5 bases, and 10 bases stayed unmatched. The CDR3 has 17 residues. Germline assignment: CDR1 LGHNA and CDR2 YSLEER. The chain's CDR3 is CASSQDPRGLAGETQYF. The CDR3 DNA follows: TGCGCCAGCAGCCAAGATCCCCGGGGACTAGCCGGCGAGACCCAGTACTTC.

This clonotype was detected ten times or more. The chain has TRBV6-1 and TRBJ2-7, with a tentative D call TRBD1 (6 bases). Trimming shortened V by 1 base and J by 4 bases, and 14 bases separated the two germline ends. Germline loops: CDR1 MNHNS, CDR2 SASEGT. The CDR3 sequence is 15 residues long. CDR3 DNA sequence: TGTGCCAGCAGTGAAGTGGACAGTCCCTCATACGAGCAGTACTTC. Translating it yields CASSEVDSPSYEQYF.

This clonotype was observed many times. The rearrangement links TRBV12-3 or TRBV12-4 to TRBJ1-2; 10 bases line up with TRBD1. V lost 6 bases and J lost 4; bases outside the gene matches: 8. The CDR3 runs 15 residues. The CDR3 sequence is CASSAGTGVTYGYTF. The DNA of the CDR3 is TGTGCCAGCAGCGCCGGGACAGGGGTCACCTATGGCTACACCTTC.